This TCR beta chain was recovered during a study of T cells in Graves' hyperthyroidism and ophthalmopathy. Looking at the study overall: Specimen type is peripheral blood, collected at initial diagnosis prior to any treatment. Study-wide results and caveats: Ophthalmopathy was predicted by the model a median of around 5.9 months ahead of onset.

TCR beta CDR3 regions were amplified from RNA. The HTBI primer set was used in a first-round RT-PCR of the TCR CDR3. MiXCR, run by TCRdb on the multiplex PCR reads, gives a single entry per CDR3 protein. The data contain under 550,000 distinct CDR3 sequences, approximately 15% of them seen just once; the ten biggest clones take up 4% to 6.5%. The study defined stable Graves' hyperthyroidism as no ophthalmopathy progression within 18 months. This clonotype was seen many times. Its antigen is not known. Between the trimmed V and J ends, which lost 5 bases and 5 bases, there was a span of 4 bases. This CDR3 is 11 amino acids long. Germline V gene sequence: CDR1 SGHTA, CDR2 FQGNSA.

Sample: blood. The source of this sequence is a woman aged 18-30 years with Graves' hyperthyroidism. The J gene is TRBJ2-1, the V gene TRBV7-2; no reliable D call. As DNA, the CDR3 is TGTGCCAGCAGCCGTGACAATGAGCAGTTCTTC. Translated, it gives CASSRDNEQFF.